A selection of T cell receptor beta chains follows, all from one sample in a study of blood T cell repertoires in COVID-19. Some clones are missing from TCRdb's copy, which holds only in-frame ones; the method was immunoSEQ multiplex PCR. The data contain approximately 78,000 clones, about 89% of them seen just once; the ten biggest clones take up just over 2.5%. Material: peripheral blood. These receptor sequences come from a man aged 45-60 years with COVID-19, enrolled during active disease. CDR3s include the opening cysteine and the closing phenylalanine or tryptophan. A D gene is named only where the DNA matches it firmly. Clone size is stated in some rows and not others, as once, few, many or a class when expanded.

length,V,size,D,J,DNA,CDR3
13,TRBV19,NA,NA,TRBJ1-4,TGTGCCAGTAGTATAGATGGGGCTCGTGGACTGTTTTTT,CASSIDGARGLFF
13,TRBV27,NA,TRBD1,TRBJ2-3,TGTGCCAGCAGTCGACAGGGTGCAGATACGCAGTATTTT,CASSRQGADTQYF
15,TRBV30,NA,NA,TRBJ2-2,TGTGCCTGGAGTGTAAGCGTTCAGGGGCTCGGGGAGCTGTTTTTT,CAWSVSVQGLGELFF
15,TRBV6-5,NA,TRBD2,TRBJ2-3,TGTGCCAGCGAGATAGCGGGAGGGCCGGCAGATACGCAGTATTTT,CASEIAGGPADTQYF
16,TRBV4-2,NA,NA,TRBJ1-2,TGTGCCAGCAGCCAAGCCCAGGACAGTTTGGTCTATGGCTACACCTTC,CASSQAQDSLVYGYTF
17,TRBV18,NA,TRBD2,TRBJ2-2,TGTGCCAGCTCACCACGGTCTTCTAGCGGGAGCACCGGGGAGCTGTTTTTT,CASSPRSSSGSTGELFF
13,TRBV7-8,NA,NA,TRBJ2-2,TGTGCCAGCAGCACAGGGTACACCGGGGAGCTGTTTTTT,CASSTGYTGELFF
14,TRBV4-1,NA,NA,TRBJ2-2,TGCGCCAGCAGCCAAGAAACTGCCGCCGGGGAGCTGTTTTTT,CASSQETAAGELFF
14,TRBV10-1,NA,NA,TRBJ2-7,TGCGCCAGCAGTGAGTCGAGGGGGACCTACGAGCAGTACTTC,CASSESRGTYEQYF
16,TRBV18,NA,NA,TRBJ1-5,TGTGCCAGACTAGATGACTATGAAAAGGGTTTTGAGCCCCAGCATTTT,CARLDDYEKGFEPQHF
14,TRBV7-8,few,TRBD1,TRBJ1-4,TGTGCCAGCAGCCCGGGACAGGGCCTCGAAAAACTGTTTTTT,CASSPGQGLEKLFF
14,TRBV9,NA,NA,TRBJ2-2,TGTGCCAGCAGTCCCAACTACTACACCGGGGAGCTGTTTTTT,CASSPNYYTGELFF
15,TRBV10-2,NA,NA,TRBJ1-3,TGCGCCAGCAGTGGACAGTTTAACTCTGGAAACACCATATATTTT,CASSGQFNSGNTIYF
12,TRBV7-8,NA,NA,TRBJ1-2,TGTGCCAGCAGCCGCGACATGCTTGGCTACACCTTC,CASSRDMLGYTF
16,TRBV5-4,NA,NA,TRBJ2-7,TGTGCCAGCAGCTTGGACACAGGGCCCTTATCCTACGAGCAGTACTTC,CASSLDTGPLSYEQYF
14,TRBV5-1,NA,NA,TRBJ1-2,TGCGCCAGCAGCCCCCCGGAGGGAAACTATGGCTACACCTTC,CASSPPEGNYGYTF
14,TRBV11-3,NA,NA,TRBJ1-6,TGTGCCAGCAGCCGGGACACGAATAATTCACCCCTCCACTTT,CASSRDTNNSPLHF
15,TRBV9,NA,TRBD1,TRBJ1-4,TGTGCCAGCAGTCCTCTGGGACAGGGGGCTCAAAAACTGTTTTTT,CASSPLGQGAQKLFF
17,TRBV5-8,NA,TRBD2,TRBJ2-3,TGTGCCAGCAGCTTGGTGGCGACTAGCGACAGCACAGATACGCAGTATTTT,CASSLVATSDSTDTQYF
16,TRBV4-3,NA,TRBD1,TRBJ1-2,TGCGCCAGCAGCCAAGATCCCCTGACAGGGTATAGCGGCTACACCTTC,CASSQDPLTGYSGYTF
13,TRBV9,NA,TRBD1,TRBJ2-5,TGTGCCAGCAGCGTTGGACAGGGAGGGACCCAGTACTTC,CASSVGQGGTQYF
14,TRBV2,NA,TRBD1,TRBJ1-4,TGTGCCAGCAGTGACGGCAGGGGGCATGAAAAACTGTTTTTT,CASSDGRGHEKLFF
16,TRBV28,NA,NA,TRBJ1-3,NA,CASRPRLRIRETPYIF
14,TRBV28,NA,NA,TRBJ1-2,TGTGCCAGCAGTTTAGGGCAGGGAGGCAACGGCTACACCTTC,CASSLGQGGNGYTF